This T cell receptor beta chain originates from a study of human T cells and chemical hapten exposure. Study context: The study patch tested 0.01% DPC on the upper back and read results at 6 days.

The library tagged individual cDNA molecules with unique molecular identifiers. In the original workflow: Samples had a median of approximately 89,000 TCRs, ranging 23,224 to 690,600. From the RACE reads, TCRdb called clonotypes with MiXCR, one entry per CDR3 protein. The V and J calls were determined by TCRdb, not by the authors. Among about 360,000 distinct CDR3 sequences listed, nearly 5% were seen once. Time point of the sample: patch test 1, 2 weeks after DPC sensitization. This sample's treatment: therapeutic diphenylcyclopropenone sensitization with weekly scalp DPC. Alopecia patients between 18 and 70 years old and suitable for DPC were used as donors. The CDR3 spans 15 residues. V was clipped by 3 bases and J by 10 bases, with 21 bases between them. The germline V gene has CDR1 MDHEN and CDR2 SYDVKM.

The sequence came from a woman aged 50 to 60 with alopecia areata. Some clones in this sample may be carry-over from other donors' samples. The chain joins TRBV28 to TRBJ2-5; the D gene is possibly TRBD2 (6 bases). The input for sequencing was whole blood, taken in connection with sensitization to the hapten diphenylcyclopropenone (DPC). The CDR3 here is CASSFAAGSTGDQYF. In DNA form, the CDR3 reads TGTGCCAGCAGTTTCGCTGCGGGATCTACGGGGGACCAGTACTTC.